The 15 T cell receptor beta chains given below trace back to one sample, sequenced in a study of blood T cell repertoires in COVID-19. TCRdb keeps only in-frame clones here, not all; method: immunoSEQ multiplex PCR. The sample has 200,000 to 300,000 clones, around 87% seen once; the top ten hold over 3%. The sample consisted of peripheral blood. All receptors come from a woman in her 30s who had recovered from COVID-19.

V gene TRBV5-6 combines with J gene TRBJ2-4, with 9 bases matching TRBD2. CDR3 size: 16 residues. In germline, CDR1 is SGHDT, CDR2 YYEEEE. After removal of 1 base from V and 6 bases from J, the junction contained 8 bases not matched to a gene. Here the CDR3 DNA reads TGTGCCAGCAGCTTGCTGGCGGGGGGGCGCGGAAACATTCAGTACTTC. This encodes CASSLLAGGRGNIQYF.

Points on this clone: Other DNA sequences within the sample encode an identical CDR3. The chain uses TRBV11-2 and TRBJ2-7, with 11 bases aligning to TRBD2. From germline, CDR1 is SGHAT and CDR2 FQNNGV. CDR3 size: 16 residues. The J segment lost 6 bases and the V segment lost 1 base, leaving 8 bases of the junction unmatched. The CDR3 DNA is TGTGCCAGCAGCTTAGGGGGTACTAGCGGGGGTCTCGAGCAGTACTTC. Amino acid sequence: CASSLGGTSGGLEQYF.

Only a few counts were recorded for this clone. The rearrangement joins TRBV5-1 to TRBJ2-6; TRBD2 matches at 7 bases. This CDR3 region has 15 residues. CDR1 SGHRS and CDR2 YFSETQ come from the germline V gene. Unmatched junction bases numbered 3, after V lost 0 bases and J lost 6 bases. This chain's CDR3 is CASSLDAGEANVLTF. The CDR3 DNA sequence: TGCGCCAGCAGCTTGGACGCGGGGGAGGCCAACGTCCTGACTTTC.

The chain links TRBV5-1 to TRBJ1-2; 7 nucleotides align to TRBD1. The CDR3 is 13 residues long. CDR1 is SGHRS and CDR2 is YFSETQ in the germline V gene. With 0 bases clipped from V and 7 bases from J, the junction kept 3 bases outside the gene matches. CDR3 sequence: CASSLGTGTGYTF. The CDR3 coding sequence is TGCGCCAGCAGCTTGGGGACAGGTACTGGCTACACCTTC.

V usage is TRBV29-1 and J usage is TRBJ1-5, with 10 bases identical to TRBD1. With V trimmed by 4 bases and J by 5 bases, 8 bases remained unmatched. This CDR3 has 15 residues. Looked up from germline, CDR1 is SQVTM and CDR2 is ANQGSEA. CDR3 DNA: TGCAGCGTTGGTGGGGGACAGGGGATCCATCAGCCCCAGCATTTT. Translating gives CSVGGGQGIHQPQHF.

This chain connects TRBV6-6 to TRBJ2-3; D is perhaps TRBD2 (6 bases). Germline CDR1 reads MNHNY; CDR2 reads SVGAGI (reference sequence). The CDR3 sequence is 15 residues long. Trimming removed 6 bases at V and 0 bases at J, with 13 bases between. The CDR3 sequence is CASSPGLLSTDTQYF. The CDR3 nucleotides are TGTGCCAGCAGCCCAGGACTATTAAGCACAGATACGCAGTATTTT.

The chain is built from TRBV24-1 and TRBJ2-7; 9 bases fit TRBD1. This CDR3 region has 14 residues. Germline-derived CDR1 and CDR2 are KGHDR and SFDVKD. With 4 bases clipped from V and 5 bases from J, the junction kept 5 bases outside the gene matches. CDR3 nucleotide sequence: TGTGCCACCAGTGACCCGGGACAGGGAGACGAGCAGTACTTC. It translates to CATSDPGQGDEQYF.

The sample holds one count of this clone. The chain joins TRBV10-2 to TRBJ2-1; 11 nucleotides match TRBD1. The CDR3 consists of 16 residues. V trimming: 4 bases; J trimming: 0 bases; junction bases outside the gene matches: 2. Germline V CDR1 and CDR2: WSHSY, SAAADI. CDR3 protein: CASSGGTGGSYNEQFF. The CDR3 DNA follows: TGCGCCAGCAGTGGTGGGACAGGGGGCTCCTACAATGAGCAGTTCTTC.

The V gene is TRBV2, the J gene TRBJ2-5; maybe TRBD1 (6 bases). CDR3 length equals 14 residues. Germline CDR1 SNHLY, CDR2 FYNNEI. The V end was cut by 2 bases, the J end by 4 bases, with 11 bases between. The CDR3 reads CASSEMTGSETQYF. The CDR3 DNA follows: TGTGCCAGCAGTGAAATGACAGGTTCAGAGACCCAGTACTTC.

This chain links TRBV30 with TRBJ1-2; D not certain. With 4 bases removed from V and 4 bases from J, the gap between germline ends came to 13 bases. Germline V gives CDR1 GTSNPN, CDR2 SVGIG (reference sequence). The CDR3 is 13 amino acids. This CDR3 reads CAWTQPGSYGYTF. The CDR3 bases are TGTGCCTGGACCCAACCGGGTTCCTATGGCTACACCTTC.

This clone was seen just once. CDR3 sequence: CASSLFVAGASSYNEQFF. The CDR3 nucleotides are TGTGCCAGCAGCTTGTTTGTAGCGGGGGCGAGCTCCTACAATGAGCAGTTCTTC. The V gene is TRBV11-2, the J gene TRBJ2-1; 9 bases agree with TRBD2. Germline V lookup: CDR1 SGHAT, CDR2 FQNNGV. J lost 0 bases, V lost 3 bases, and 9 bases had no gene match. The CDR3 has 18 residues.

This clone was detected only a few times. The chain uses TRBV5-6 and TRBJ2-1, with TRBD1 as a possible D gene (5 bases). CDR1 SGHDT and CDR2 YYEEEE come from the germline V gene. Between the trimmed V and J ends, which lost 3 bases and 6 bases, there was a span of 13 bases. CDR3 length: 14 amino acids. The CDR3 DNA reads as TGTGCCAGCAGCTCGAATGTTAGGGGCAATGAGCAGTTCTTC. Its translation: CASSSNVRGNEQFF.

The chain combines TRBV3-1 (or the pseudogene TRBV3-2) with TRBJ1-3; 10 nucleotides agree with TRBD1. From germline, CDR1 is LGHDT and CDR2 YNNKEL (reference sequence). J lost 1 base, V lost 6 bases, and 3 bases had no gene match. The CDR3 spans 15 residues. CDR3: CASRSDRGSGNTIYF. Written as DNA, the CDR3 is TGTGCCAGCAGGTCGGACAGGGGGTCTGGAAACACCATATATTTT.

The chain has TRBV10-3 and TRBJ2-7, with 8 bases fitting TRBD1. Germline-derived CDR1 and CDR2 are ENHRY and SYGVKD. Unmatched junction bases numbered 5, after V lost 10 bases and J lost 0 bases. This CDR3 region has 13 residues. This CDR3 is CATWDRSSYEQYF. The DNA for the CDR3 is TGTGCCACCTGGGACAGGAGCTCCTACGAGCAGTACTTC.

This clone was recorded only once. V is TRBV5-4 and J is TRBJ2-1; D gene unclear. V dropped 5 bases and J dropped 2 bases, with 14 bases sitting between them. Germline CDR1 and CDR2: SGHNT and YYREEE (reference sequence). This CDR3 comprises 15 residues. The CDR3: CASRQTRNTYNEQFF. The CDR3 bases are TGTGCCAGCAGACAAACACGAAACACCTACAATGAGCAGTTCTTC.